Listed below are T cell receptor beta chains from one sample, sequenced in a study of response to subunit inactivated influenza vaccine. TCRdb redid the calling of the RT-PCR reads with MiXCR, one entry per CDR3 protein. The data show hundreds of thousands of distinct CDR3 sequences, approximately 20% seen once. Sequenced here: PBMCs from blood, sampled less than 22 months after vaccination. The receptors derive from a man aged 50 to 69 who received an inactivated influenza vaccine. Both conserved end residues are part of each CDR3. A D gene is named only where the DNA matches it firmly. Size values are once, few and many counts, or a class for expanded clones, and some rows have none.

J gene: TRBJ2-7
clone size: many
V gene: TRBV6-1
D gene: NA
CDR3 DNA: TGTGCCAGCAGAACCCGGCAGGCGAGCTCCTACGAGCAGTACTTC
CDR3 protein: CASRTRQASSYEQYF

J gene: TRBJ2-1
clone size: NA
V gene: TRBV3-1
D gene: NA
CDR3 DNA: TGTGCCAGCAGCCAAGCTCAGGACCCATACAATGAGCAGTTCTTC
CDR3 protein: CASSQAQDPYNEQFF

J gene: TRBJ2-1
clone size: NA
V gene: TRBV12-3/TRBV12-4
D gene: NA
CDR3 DNA: TGTGCCAGCAGTTTAGCCCGGACAGACGATGAGCAGTTCTTC
CDR3 protein: CASSLARTDDEQFF

J gene: TRBJ2-5
clone size: few
V gene: TRBV29-1
D gene: NA
CDR3 DNA: TGCAGCGTTGCAGGGGTAGGGGAGACCCAGTACTTC
CDR3 protein: CSVAGVGETQYF

J gene: TRBJ1-6
clone size: many
V gene: TRBV5-6
D gene: NA
CDR3 DNA: TGTGCCAGCAGCTTGGGGGGCTTGGATTCACCCCTCCACTTT
CDR3 protein: CASSLGGLDSPLHF

J gene: TRBJ2-1
clone size: few
V gene: TRBV4-2
D gene: NA
CDR3 DNA: TGTGCCAGCAGCCTGCGACTATCCTTGGGAGCCAATGAGCAGTTCTTC
CDR3 protein: CASSLRLSLGANEQFF

J gene: TRBJ2-1
clone size: NA
V gene: TRBV10-3
D gene: TRBD2
CDR3 DNA: TGTGCCACCACCCCGGGTAGCGGGAACTACAATGAGCAGTTCTTC
CDR3 protein: CATTPGSGNYNEQFF

J gene: TRBJ2-7
clone size: few
V gene: TRBV10-3
D gene: NA
CDR3 DNA: TGTGCCACTGGGGCAGTTGAGGTCTCCTACGAGCAGTACTTC
CDR3 protein: CATGAVEVSYEQYF

J gene: TRBJ2-5
clone size: NA
V gene: TRBV29-1
D gene: NA
CDR3 DNA: TGCAGCGTACGACAGGCCCTCCAAGAGACCCAGTACTTC
CDR3 protein: CSVRQALQETQYF

J gene: TRBJ2-2
clone size: many
V gene: TRBV6-2/TRBV6-3
D gene: NA
CDR3 DNA: TGTGCCAGCAGTTACTCGAATACGGGGGAGCTGTTTTTT
CDR3 protein: CASSYSNTGELFF

J gene: TRBJ2-7
clone size: few
V gene: TRBV2
D gene: TRBD2
CDR3 DNA: TGTGCCAGCAGAGTAGCGGGAGGCCCAGGGGAGCAGTACTTC
CDR3 protein: CASRVAGGPGEQYF

J gene: TRBJ2-5
clone size: few
V gene: TRBV3-1
D gene: TRBD2
CDR3 DNA: TGTGCCAGCAGCCAAGATAATCCAGCTAGCGGGGGGACCCAGTACTTC
CDR3 protein: CASSQDNPASGGTQYF

J gene: TRBJ1-6
clone size: few
V gene: TRBV6-5
D gene: NA
CDR3 DNA: TGTGCCAGCAGTTACTCGGACGGTAATTCACCCCTCCACTTT
CDR3 protein: CASSYSDGNSPLHF

J gene: TRBJ2-2
clone size: NA
V gene: TRBV29-1
D gene: NA
CDR3 DNA: TGCAGCCATTCCGGGACAAGTAACACCGGGGAGCTGTTTTTT
CDR3 protein: CSHSGTSNTGELFF

J gene: TRBJ2-7
clone size: NA
V gene: TRBV20-1
D gene: NA
CDR3 DNA: TGCAGTGCTACCCACTCCGGGACTTCCGGACGCCCCTTC
CDR3 protein: CSATHSGTSGRPF

J gene: TRBJ1-1
clone size: few
V gene: TRBV2
D gene: TRBD1
CDR3 DNA: TGTGCCAGCAGTGAAGGCAGGGGGCCCACTGAAGCTTTCTTT
CDR3 protein: CASSEGRGPTEAFF

J gene: TRBJ1-5
clone size: few
V gene: TRBV20-1
D gene: NA
CDR3 DNA: TGCAGTGCTAGATTAGGGGCCTCCCAGCCCCAGCATTTT
CDR3 protein: CSARLGASQPQHF

J gene: TRBJ2-3
clone size: NA
V gene: TRBV6-5
D gene: NA
CDR3 DNA: TGTGCCAGCAGTTACTTCCCGCAGTATTTT
CDR3 protein: CASSYFPQYF